Listed below are T cell receptor beta chains from one sample, sequenced in a study of cytomegalovirus exposure and HLA in healthy donors. Assay used: immunoSEQ multiplex PCR; TCRdb lists only in-frame clones, some missing. This sample has 65,000 to 95,000 clones, with around 79% found just once. Sequencing was performed on PBMCs. The source of these receptors is a man under 40 in good health and CMV-seronegative. The CDR3 runs from the conserved cysteine through the conserved F or W. Each record gives: clone size, CDR3 length, J gene, V gene, D gene, CDR3 DNA, CDR3 protein. D genes are given only for firm matches. Size is stated for part of the rows, as once, few or many counts, or as a class when the clone is expanded.

size: -
length: 16
J: TRBJ2-7
V: TRBV13
D: TRBD2
DNA: TGTGCCAGCAGCTTAAGTGGGAGCGGGGGCTCCTACGAGCAGTACTTC
CDR3: CASSLSGSGGSYEQYF

size: -
length: 14
J: TRBJ2-7
V: TRBV5-6
D: -
DNA: TGTGCCAGCAGCTTAGGGACTTCGGCCTACGAGCAGTACTTC
CDR3: CASSLGTSAYEQYF

size: -
length: 13
J: TRBJ2-3
V: TRBV27
D: -
DNA: TGTGCCAGCAGGAAGACTAGCACAGATACGCAGTATTTT
CDR3: CASRKTSTDTQYF

size: once
length: 13
J: TRBJ1-2
V: TRBV29-1
D: -
DNA: TGCAGCGTCCCCAAGACAGGAAACTATGGCTACCCCTTC
CDR3: CSVPKTGNYGYPF

size: few
length: 16
J: TRBJ2-3
V: TRBV7-9
D: TRBD2
DNA: TGTGCCAGCCTACCCGGGGGGGGGCGCGTTTCAGATACGCAGTATTTT
CDR3: CASLPGGGRVSDTQYF

size: -
length: 15
J: TRBJ2-7
V: TRBV25-1
D: TRBD2
DNA: TGTGCCAGCAGTCCTTCTGGCGGGAGTTGGTACGAGCAGTACTTC
CDR3: CASSPSGGSWYEQYF

size: -
length: 16
J: TRBJ1-6
V: TRBV21-1
D: -
DNA: TGTGCCAGCAGCAAAGTCCTGCAGATCTTTAATTCACCCCTCCACTTT
CDR3: CASSKVLQIFNSPLHF

size: -
length: 14
J: TRBJ2-3
V: TRBV6-1
D: -
DNA: TGTGCCAGCAGTGAAGGACAGAGCTACGATACGCAGTATTTT
CDR3: CASSEGQSYDTQYF

size: -
length: 15
J: TRBJ2-1
V: TRBV15
D: TRBD2
DNA: TGTGCCACCAGCAGAGATGTCCTAGCGGGGGGTGAGCAGTTCTTC
CDR3: CATSRDVLAGGEQFF

size: -
length: 14
J: TRBJ2-1
V: TRBV4-3
D: -
DNA: TGCGCCAGCAGCCAAGCGCAGGGGTCACAAATGCAGTTCTTC
CDR3: CASSQAQGSQMQFF

size: -
length: 15
J: TRBJ2-2
V: TRBV19
D: TRBD1
DNA: TGTGCCAGTAACATCCGGACAGGGTACGGCGGGGAGCTGTTTTTT
CDR3: CASNIRTGYGGELFF

size: -
length: 14
J: TRBJ1-2
V: TRBV6-5
D: -
DNA: TGTGCCAGCAGTTACCGGGACACCGCCCGAGGCTACACCTTC
CDR3: CASSYRDTARGYTF

size: -
length: 13
J: TRBJ2-5
V: TRBV6-1
D: -
DNA: TGTGCCTCCAGGGTTAGCAGTAAAGAGACCCAGTACTTC
CDR3: CASRVSSKETQYF

size: -
length: 17
J: TRBJ1-1
V: TRBV15
D: -
DNA: TGTGCCACCTCCATGTTGAACCAGTTCCTCATGAACACTGAAGCTTTCTTT
CDR3: CATSMLNQFLMNTEAFF

size: few
length: 14
J: TRBJ1-4
V: TRBV6-5
D: -
DNA: TGTGCCAGCAGTTACGGAGGAAATAATGAAAAACTGTTTTTT
CDR3: CASSYGGNNEKLFF

size: -
length: 12
J: TRBJ2-7
V: TRBV28
D: -
DNA: TGTGCCAGCAGTCCTCGGGGGTACGAGCAGTACTTC
CDR3: CASSPRGYEQYF

size: once
length: 13
J: TRBJ1-5
V: TRBV6-5
D: -
DNA: TGTGCCAGCAGTTACGTGGCGGATCAGCCCCAGCATTTT
CDR3: CASSYVADQPQHF

size: once
length: 16
J: TRBJ1-1
V: TRBV7-2
D: -
DNA: TGTGCCAGCAGCTTAAATCTTGCGACAGTCAACACTGAAGCTTTCTTT
CDR3: CASSLNLATVNTEAFF

size: -
length: 19
J: TRBJ2-7
V: TRBV4-1
D: TRBD2
DNA: TGCGCCAGCAGCCAAGGACTAGCGGGAGGGCCGGGGTCCCAATACGAGCAGTACTTC
CDR3: CASSQGLAGGPGSQYEQYF

size: -
length: 13
J: TRBJ1-2
V: TRBV5-1
D: TRBD1
DNA: TGCGCCAGCAGCCCGCGGACAGGCGGCGGCTACACCTTC
CDR3: CASSPRTGGGYTF

size: few
length: 13
J: TRBJ2-7
V: TRBV5-6
D: -
DNA: TGTGCCAGCAGCCCGGACAGCCGCTACGAGCAGTACTTC
CDR3: CASSPDSRYEQYF

size: -
length: 12
J: TRBJ1-1
V: TRBV2
D: -
DNA: TGTGCCACAAGACAGGCCAACATTGAAGCTTTCTTT
CDR3: CATRQANIEAFF